This TCR beta chain was profiled in a study of beta chain features in type 1 diabetes. Study outcomes and limitations: Among patients with Type 1 diabetes, TCRB CDR3s were moderately but significantly shorter in every one of the four CD4+ subsets. When cDNA is sequenced, cells with high TCR expression could be over-represented.

CD4+ cells of the naive, central memory, regulatory and stem cell-like memory types were sorted via CD45RO/CCR7/CD25/CD127/CD95/CD27. Purity (above 95%) was reached by all sorted populations. Expressed TCRB transcripts were sequenced after all isolated RNA was converted to cDNA. The assay was immunoSEQ multiplex PCR, and TCRdb's table has in-frame clones only and misses some. The sample has a few hundred thousand clones, approximately 16% seen once. This clone was seen more than once but under ten times. Its matching antigen is unknown. There are 14 residues in the CDR3. After removal of 4 bases from V and 5 bases from J, the junction contained 4 bases not matched to a gene. Germline V gene data show CDR1 as MDHEN and CDR2 as SYDVKM.

This rearrangement joins TRBV28 to TRBJ1-1, with 10 nucleotides matching TRBD1. The TCR originated in a man aged 25-45 years with type 1 diabetes. Sequenced: naive CD4+ T cells from blood. CDR3 DNA: TGTGCCAGCAGTTCGGGACAGGGGCATACTGAAGCTTTCTTT. Its protein product is CASSSGQGHTEAFF.